Following are 30 T cell receptor beta chains from one sample sequenced in a study of shared clonotypes between healthy human individuals. Generated by immunoSEQ multiplex PCR, the TCRdb table keeps only in-frame clones and is missing some. The table has 1.4 million or so clones, around 98.5% seen once. The sequenced sample was naive CD4+ T cells sorted from blood. Subset defined: CD45RA+ positively selected. All receptors come from a man aged 25-45 years in good health.

The CDR3 here is CASSPRASGSGEQYF. Written as DNA, the CDR3 is TGCGCCAGCAGCCCTAGGGCTAGCGGGAGTGGAGAGCAGTACTTC. The V and J genes are TRBV5-1 and TRBJ2-7; TRBD2 matches at 10 bases. V shed 4 bases and J 7 bases; nucleotides not matched to a gene: 11. CDR1 SGHRS and CDR2 YFSETQ come from the germline V gene. This CDR3 is 15 amino acids long.

This clone was counted a single time. This sequence joins TRBV7-8 and TRBJ2-2; D gene uncertain. The CDR3 is 15 residues long. With 5 bases removed from V and 0 bases from J, the gap between germline ends came to 10 bases. The germline CDR1 and CDR2 sequences are SGHVS and FQNEAQ. The CDR3 reads CASSMAQSNTGELFF. The CDR3 region has the DNA TGTGCCAGCAGCATGGCACAGTCGAACACCGGGGAGCTGTTTTTT.

The chain has TRBV7-8 and TRBJ2-7, with 12 bases that match TRBD2. Germline values: CDR1 SGHVS, CDR2 FQNEAQ. The CDR3 is 15 amino acids. V shed 5 bases and J 1 base; nucleotides not matched to a gene: 3. The CDR3 region has the DNA TGTGCCAGCAGCCAGGGGACTAGCGGGTCCTACGAGCAGTACTTC. This gives the protein CASSQGTSGSYEQYF.

The V gene is TRBV19, the J gene TRBJ1-2; D call uncertain. CDR1 is LNHDA, CDR2 SQIVND, per germline (reference sequence). Trimming removed 7 bases from V and 7 bases from J, with 22 bases in between. The CDR3 has 15 amino acids. CDR3 sequence reads: CASTPLTTVYVGYTF. CDR3 in DNA: TGTGCCAGTACCCCTTTGACGACGGTCTATGTTGGCTACACCTTC.

Turning to this clone: Other DNA sequences from this sample encode an identical CDR3 as well. The chain links TRBV18 to TRBJ2-7, with 7 bases lining up with TRBD1. CDR1 and CDR2 from the germline V gene are KGHSH and LQKENI. The CDR3 has 16 amino acids. Trimming removed 0 bases from V and 4 bases from J; junction bases left unmatched: 9. CDR3 residues: CASSPPGRGRGYEQYF. CDR3 bases: TGTGCCAGCTCACCACCGGGTAGGGGGCGCGGGTACGAGCAGTACTTC.

The count of this clone is one. The J gene is TRBJ2-1, the V gene TRBV14; 7 bases fit TRBD1. The CDR3 has 13 residues. Germline V gene lookup returns CDR1 SGHDN and CDR2 FVKESK. Trimming took 2 bases from V and 12 from J; bases not matched to a gene: 7. The CDR3 reads CASSQSRQGAQFF. In DNA, the CDR3 is TGTGCCAGCAGCCAATCAAGACAGGGCGCGCAGTTCTTC. Full variable domain (rest looked up from reference TRBV14 and TRBJ2-1): EAGVTQFPSHSVIEKGQTVTLRCDPISGHDNLYWYRRVMGKEIKFLLHFVKESKQDESGMPNNRFLAERTGGTYSTLKVQPAELEDSGVYFCASSQSRQGAQFFGPGTRLTVL.

V gene TRBV5-1 combines with J gene TRBJ1-5; no firm D call. The V end lost 3 bases, the J end lost 0 bases, and 10 bases lay between the germline ends. Germline V lookup: CDR1 SGHRS, CDR2 YFSETQ. The CDR3 sequence is 15 residues long. In DNA form, the CDR3 reads TGCGCCAGCAGCTATCGAGGAGATAGCAATCAGCCCCAGCATTTT. The encoded protein is CASSYRGDSNQPQHF.

Comments on this clone: Distinct nucleotide sequences in the sample also encode this CDR3. The V gene is TRBV9, the J gene TRBJ2-1; no clear D. The germline CDR1 and CDR2 sequences are SGDLS and YYNGEE. This CDR3 has 15 residues. V was clipped by 0 bases and J by 0 bases, with 7 bases between them. This CDR3 reads CASSVVSGSYNEQFF. Written as DNA, the CDR3 is TGTGCCAGCAGCGTAGTCTCCGGCTCCTACAATGAGCAGTTCTTC. The full variable domain, its missing parts supplied by reference TRBV9 and TRBJ2-1, is DSGVTQTPKHLITATGQRVTLRCSPRSGDLSVYWYQQSLDQGLQFLIQYYNGEERAKGNILERFSAQQFPDLHSELNLSSLELGDSALYFCASSVVSGSYNEQFFGPGTRLTVL.

This chain joins TRBV19 and TRBJ1-4, with D possibly matching TRBD1 (6 bases). CDR1 is LNHDA and CDR2 is SQIVND in the germline V gene (reference sequence). V lost 7 bases, J lost 13 bases, and 22 bases lay in between. This CDR3 region has 14 residues. This CDR3 is CASNTRTVPPRLFF. CDR3 nucleotide sequence: TGTGCCAGTAACACTCGGACAGTTCCACCAAGACTGTTTTTT.

The gene calls are TRBV11-2 and TRBJ2-5; D is possibly TRBD1 or TRBD2 (5 bases each). Germline CDR1 SGHAT, CDR2 FQNNGV. V was shortened by 4 bases and J by 1 base, with 13 bases between the two germline ends. The CDR3 is made up of 15 amino acids. The CDR3 spells CASSSTAGGQETQYF. In DNA, the CDR3 is TGTGCCAGCAGCTCGACAGCCGGAGGCCAAGAGACCCAGTACTTC. The whole variable domain, remainder taken from reference TRBV11-2 and TRBJ2-5, is EAGVAQSPRYKIIEKRQSVAFWCNPISGHATLYWYQQILGQGPKLLIQFQNNGVVDDSQLPKDRFSAERLKGVDSTLKIQPAKLEDSAVYLCASSSTAGGQETQYFGPGTRLLVL.

This chain connects TRBV6-6 to TRBJ2-3; D may be TRBD1 (6 bases). Germline V gene lookup returns CDR1 MNHNY and CDR2 SVGAGI (reference sequence). The V end was cut by 8 bases, the J end by 1 base, with 13 bases between. The CDR3 is made up of 14 amino acids. The CDR3 here is CASRLGQRTDTQYF. Here the CDR3 DNA reads TGTGCCAGCCGATTAGGACAGCGCACAGATACGCAGTATTTT.

The rearrangement links TRBV5-1 to TRBJ2-5; D is possibly TRBD1 (6 bases). Germline lookup yields CDR1 SGHRS and CDR2 YFSETQ. Trimming shortened V by 0 bases and J by 7 bases, and 22 bases separated the two germline ends. The CDR3 runs to 17 residues. The DNA of the CDR3 is TGCGCCAGCAGCTTGGCCCCGGCGACAGGAGCCCCATTGACCCAGTACTTC. The encoded protein is CASSLAPATGAPLTQYF.

J is TRBJ2-3 and V is TRBV6-1; TRBD2 matches at 8 bases. The V and J ends lost 2 bases and 4 bases, in that order; junction bases with no gene match: 11. The CDR3 length is 17 residues. Germline CDR1 is MNHNS and CDR2 is SASEGT. The CDR3 coding sequence is TGTGCCAGCAGTGAAATGCCTAGCGGGCGGGGGGCAGATACGCAGTATTTT. This gives the protein CASSEMPSGRGADTQYF.

The rearrangement links TRBV5-1 to TRBJ2-7; possible D gene TRBD1, 5 bases. The germline CDR1 and CDR2 sequences are SGHRS and YFSETQ. Trimming stripped 3 bases from V and 6 bases from J, with 22 bases between. The CDR3 totals 16 residues. CDR3 amino acids: CASSYTTGPIPREQYF. CDR3 nucleotide sequence: TGCGCCAGCAGCTACACTACAGGTCCTATTCCCCGCGAGCAGTACTTC.

The chain recombines TRBV19 with TRBJ2-7; D may match TRBD1 or TRBD2 (5 bases each). Germline CDR1 is LNHDA and CDR2 is SQIVND (reference sequence). This CDR3 comprises 17 residues. V was cut by 0 bases and J by 3 bases, with 18 bases left in between. The CDR3 DNA sequence: TGTGCCAGTAGTATAGATTCCGGGACCGGCGAGATCTACGAGCAGTACTTC. This gives the protein CASSIDSGTGEIYEQYF. Using reference TRBV19 and TRBJ2-7 for the parts outside the CDR3, the full variable domain is DGGITQSPKYLFRKEGQNVTLSCEQNLNHDAMYWYRQDPGQGLRLIYYSQIVNDFQKGDIAEGYSVSREKKESFPLTVTSAQKNPTAFYLCASSIDSGTGEIYEQYFGPGTRLTVT.

This rearrangement joins TRBV2 to TRBJ2-5, with D maybe TRBD1 (5 bases). The CDR3 is made up of 13 amino acids. V dropped 8 bases and J dropped 7 bases, with 17 bases sitting between them. CDR1 is SNHLY and CDR2 is FYNNEI in the germline V gene. The chain's CDR3 is CASLQGASRTQYF. The CDR3 DNA is TGTGCCAGCCTTCAAGGGGCATCGAGGACCCAGTACTTC.

The rearrangement uses TRBV28 and TRBJ2-3; 15 bases align to TRBD2. The CDR3 consists of 19 residues. Looked up from germline, CDR1 is MDHEN and CDR2 is SYDVKM. J gave up 5 bases and V 2 bases, and 11 bases lay outside the gene matches. Here the CDR3 DNA reads TGTGCCAGCAGTTTAAGGCTCGGACGGGGACTAGCGGGAGGAGATACGCAGTATTTT. Its protein is CASSLRLGRGLAGGDTQYF.

The chain joins TRBV6-4 to TRBJ1-1; the D gene is possibly TRBD1 (6 bases). Germline V gene sequence: CDR1 MRHNA, CDR2 SNTAGT. V lost 6 bases and J lost 8, with 19 bases in between. The CDR3 is made up of 14 amino acids. CDR3 sequence: CASSESSVGGEAFF. The CDR3 DNA sequence: TGTGCCAGCAGCGAATCCTCAGTCGGGGGCGAAGCTTTCTTT.

V and J are TRBV28 and TRBJ2-1; TRBD2 matches at 8 bases. Germline V lookup: CDR1 MDHEN, CDR2 SYDVKM. The junction had 7 bases not matched to a gene; V was cut back by 6 bases and J by 0 bases. This CDR3 comprises 16 residues. The CDR3 region is CASRPLAAPSYNEQFF. CDR3 DNA sequence: TGTGCCAGCAGACCACTAGCGGCCCCCTCCTACAATGAGCAGTTCTTC.

A remark on this clone: Distinct nucleotide sequences in the sample also encode this CDR3. V and J are TRBV2 and TRBJ1-1; D call uncertain. Between the trimmed V and J ends, which lost 6 bases and 0 bases, there was a span of 2 bases. The CDR3 sequence is 11 residues long. Per the germline V gene, CDR1 is SNHLY and CDR2 is FYNNEI. The CDR3 coding sequence is TGTGCCAGCAGGCTGAACACTGAAGCTTTCTTT. It specifies CASRLNTEAFF.

The chain couples TRBV7-9 to TRBJ2-3; 7 bases agree with TRBD2. Germline assignment: CDR1 SEHNR and CDR2 FQNEAQ (reference sequence). Losses at the gene ends were 10 bases for V and 3 bases for J; bases not matched to a gene: 13. The CDR3 consists of 15 residues. CDR3 nucleotide sequence: TGTGCCACTCCGCTTAGTCCTAGCGGTACAGATACGCAGTATTTT. Protein: CATPLSPSGTDTQYF.

The chain recombines TRBV2 with TRBJ2-2; a weak D match, TRBD1 (5 bases). The CDR3 runs to 15 residues. V dropped 6 bases and J dropped 1 base, with 12 bases sitting between them. The germline gives CDR1 SNHLY, CDR2 FYNNEI. In nucleotides, the CDR3 is TGTGCCAGCAGAGCCCATGACAGGAACACCGGGGAGCTGTTTTTT. This encodes CASRAHDRNTGELFF.

V and J are TRBV19 and TRBJ1-2; D is perhaps TRBD1 (6 bases). The CDR3 totals 15 residues. V gave up 4 bases and J gave up 6 bases, with 18 bases separating them. Per germline, CDR1 LNHDA and CDR2 SQIVND (reference sequence). The CDR3 nucleotides read TGTGCCAGTAGTACTACCCCAAGGGGGGGCGATGGCTACACCTTC. Translated: CASSTTPRGGDGYTF.

V gene TRBV2 combines with J gene TRBJ2-3; D uncertain. The CDR3 is made up of 12 amino acids. Looked up from germline, CDR1 is SNHLY and CDR2 is FYNNEI. V gave up 7 bases and J gave up 4 bases, with 9 bases separating them. CDR3 protein: CASKDQPDTQYF. The CDR3 region has the DNA TGTGCCAGCAAGGACCAACCAGATACGCAGTATTTT.

The CDR3 region is CASTRGDSNQPQHF. DNA for the CDR3: TGTGCCAGCACCCGGGGGGATAGCAATCAGCCCCAGCATTTT. The chain carries TRBV6-1 and TRBJ1-5, with D perhaps matching TRBD1 (5 bases). V dropped 7 bases and J dropped 0 bases, with 10 bases sitting between them. The CDR3 is 14 residues long. Germline V CDR1 and CDR2: MNHNS, SASEGT.

The chain joins TRBV7-2 to TRBJ2-5; D is possibly TRBD1 or TRBD2 (5 bases each). The ends were cut back, 2 bases at V and 5 bases at J, with 12 bases in the middle. This CDR3 is 14 amino acids long. Germline V gene data show CDR1 as SGHTA and CDR2 as FQGNSA. This chain's CDR3 is CASSLRGPEETQYF. CDR3 DNA sequence: TGTGCCAGCAGCTTAAGGGGACCTGAGGAGACCCAGTACTTC.

The rearrangement joins TRBV7-6 to TRBJ2-1; 10 bases are shared with TRBD2. Trimming cost V 1 base and J 7 bases; bases outside gene matches: 7. CDR1 is SGHVS, CDR2 FNYEAQ, per germline. This CDR3 has 16 amino acids. Written as DNA, the CDR3 is TGTGCCAGCAGCTTAGGTCCTAGCGGGAGTTGGAATGAGCAGTTCTTC. Translated: CASSLGPSGSWNEQFF. Full variable domain (remainder filled in from reference TRBV7-6 and TRBJ2-1): GAGVSQSPRYKVTKRGQDVALRCDPISGHVSLYWYRQALGQGPEFLTYFNYEAQQDKSGLPNDRFSAERPEGSISTLTIQRTEQRDSAMYRCASSLGPSGSWNEQFFGPGTRLTVL.

V is TRBV19 and J is TRBJ2-7, with 7 nucleotides matching TRBD2. The CDR3 sequence is 16 residues long. The V segment lost 1 base and the J segment 3 bases; nucleotides outside the gene matches: 9. From germline, CDR1 is LNHDA and CDR2 SQIVND (reference sequence). The CDR3 region is CASSIAGGILGYEQYF. The CDR3 region has the DNA TGTGCCAGTAGTATAGCGGGAGGAATCCTCGGCTACGAGCAGTACTTC.

The chain couples TRBV18 to TRBJ1-1; 8 positions agree with TRBD1. Germline CDR1 is KGHSH and CDR2 is LQKENI. V lost 3 bases to trimming and J lost 3 bases; unmatched junction nucleotides: 6. The CDR3 contains 15 residues. This CDR3 is CASSPPDRGYTEAFF. The DNA of the CDR3 is TGTGCCAGCTCACCCCCCGACAGGGGCTACACTGAAGCTTTCTTT. Complete variable domain (other parts from reference TRBV18 and TRBJ1-1): NAGVMQNPRHLVRRRGQEARLRCSPMKGHSHVYWYRQLPEEGLKFMVYLQKENIIDESGMPKERFSAEFPKEGPSILRIQQVVRGDSAAYFCASSPPDRGYTEAFFGQGTRLTVV.

This rearrangement joins TRBV18 to TRBJ2-2; 12 bases are a match to TRBD2. The CDR3 spans 15 residues. Germline CDR1 is KGHSH and CDR2 is LQKENI. Unmatched junction bases numbered 4, after V lost 6 bases and J lost 5 bases. The chain's CDR3 is CASSPGTSGTGELFF. CDR3 in DNA: TGTGCCAGCTCGCCCGGGACTAGCGGGACCGGGGAGCTGTTTTTT.